This is a list of T cell receptor beta chains from one sample in a study of OX40 agonist ivuxolimab in advanced cancers. Assay used: immunoSEQ multiplex PCR; TCRdb lists only in-frame clones, some missing. The sample has 85,000 to 95,000 clones, 90% to 95% seen once. The source material was CD4+ or CD8+ T cells sorted from blood, sampled in a trial of the OX40 agonist ivuxolimab. The receptors stem from an adult with an advanced solid tumor such as melanoma, head and neck, liver or kidney cancer. Each CDR3 is given with its conserved first and last residue. Each record gives: D gene, clone size, V gene, J gene, CDR3 protein, CDR3 DNA. The D gene is left open where the match is weak. A clone size is listed for some rows: how often the clone was seen (once, few, many), or a class if it is expanded.

>-|-|TRBV18|TRBJ1-1
CASHSGRPEAFF
TGTGCCAGCCACTCGGGCAGGCCTGAAGCTTTCTTT
>TRBD2|-|TRBV7-7|TRBJ2-5
CASSLGLGRETQYF
TGTGCTAGCAGCTTAGGACTAGGGCGGGAGACCCAGTACTTC
>TRBD1|-|TRBV10-3|TRBJ1-1
CAVTGGAGMNTEAFF
TGTGCCGTAACAGGGGGCGCGGGAATGAACACTGAAGCTTTCTTT
>TRBD2|once|TRBV7-2|TRBJ2-1
CASSLAGTSSYNEQFF
TGTGCCAGCAGCTTAGCGGGGACTAGCAGCTACAATGAGCAGTTCTTC
>-|-|TRBV5-4|TRBJ2-7
CASSLVEGEQYF
TGTGCCAGCAGCTTGGTTGAAGGGGAGCAGTACTTC
>-|-|TRBV4-3|TRBJ2-5
CASSSNGVGLETQYF
TGCGCCAGCAGCTCCAACGGGGTGGGACTGGAGACCCAGTACTTC
>-|-|TRBV28|TRBJ2-7
CASSLSVGEQYF
TGTGCCAGCAGTTTATCGGTCGGCGAGCAGTACTTC
>TRBD2|-|TRBV7-2|TRBJ2-1
CASRPGLAGGGEQFF
TGTGCCAGCAGGCCGGGACTAGCGGGAGGAGGTGAGCAGTTCTTC
>-|-|TRBV20-1|TRBJ2-7
CSATSTQYF
TGCAGTGCTACATCTACGCAGTACTTC
>TRBD2|-|TRBV4-1|TRBJ2-4
CASSQDRAGLAKNIQYF
TGCGCCAGCAGCCAAGATCGAGCGGGACTAGCCAAAAACATTCAGTACTTC
>TRBD1|-|TRBV5-1|TRBJ1-4
CASSLANTGATNEKLFF
TGCGCCAGCAGCTTGGCCAACACAGGGGCAACTAATGAAAAACTGTTTTTT
>TRBD2|-|TRBV30|TRBJ2-1
CAWSVRLAGIDEQFF
TGTGCCTGGAGTGTGCGTCTAGCGGGAATCGATGAGCAGTTCTTC
>TRBD2|-|TRBV5-1|TRBJ2-7
CASSLAIAGDSEYF
TGCGCCAGCAGCTTGGCTATTGCGGGAGACTCGGAGTACTTC
>-|-|TRBV28|TRBJ2-2
CATFRWAGELFF
TGTGCCACGTTTCGGTGGGCCGGGGAGCTGTTTTTT
>-|-|TRBV18|TRBJ1-5
CASSPPSGADQPQHF
TGTGCCAGCTCACCACCATCAGGGGCGGATCAGCCCCAGCATTTT
>TRBD1|-|TRBV5-6|TRBJ2-5
CASSYTGQGYQETQYF
TGTGCCAGCAGCTATACGGGACAGGGTTACCAAGAGACCCAGTACTTC
>-|few|TRBV2|TRBJ1-1
CASRGLPNTEAFF
TGTGCCAGCAGAGGCTTACCGAACACTGAAGCTTTCTTT
>-|-|TRBV4-1|TRBJ2-2
CASSPGHHGAGELFF
TGCGCCAGCAGTCCCGGGCACCACGGCGCCGGGGAGCTGTTTTTT
>TRBD1|-|TRBV15|TRBJ1-5
CATSGGQGVYQPQHF
TGTGCCACCAGCGGGGGACAGGGGGTGTACCAGCCCCAGCATTTT
>-|-|TRBV4-1|TRBJ2-5
CASSQDEKIRETQYF
TGCGCCAGCAGCCAAGATGAGAAGATCCGGGAGACCCAGTACTTC
>TRBD2|-|TRBV10-1|TRBJ2-3
CASSRSSGSVDTQYF
TGCGCCAGCAGCCGAAGTAGCGGGAGTGTAGATACGCAGTATTTT
>-|-|TRBV5-4|TRBJ2-1
CASSLGGTPNEQFF
TGTGCCAGCAGCTTGGGAGGGACCCCCAATGAGCAGTTCTTC
>TRBD1|-|TRBV29-1|TRBJ2-6
CSVGDRGISGANVLTF
TGCAGCGTTGGGGACAGGGGGATTTCTGGGGCCAACGTCCTGACTTTC
>-|few|TRBV7-9|TRBJ2-2
CASSPQGVSAGELFF
TGTGCCAGCAGCCCCCAAGGGGTATCAGCCGGGGAGCTGTTTTTT
>-|-|TRBV28|TRBJ2-2
CASLGTNTGELFF
TGTGCCAGCCTGGGTACGAACACCGGGGAGCTGTTTTTT
>-|-|TRBV18|TRBJ2-4
CASSPPTGTDSKNIQYF
TGTGCCAGCTCACCACCGACCGGGACGGACTCCAAAAACATTCAGTACTTC
>TRBD2|-|TRBV6-5|TRBJ2-1
CASKRDSSYNEQFF
TGTGCCAGTAAGCGGGATAGCTCCTACAATGAGCAGTTCTTC
>TRBD2|-|TRBV19|TRBJ2-5
CASSMALAGFETQYF
TGTGCCAGTAGTATGGCTCTAGCGGGATTCGAGACCCAGTACTTC
>TRBD2|-|TRBV4-2|TRBJ2-7
CASSQFSGRSYEQYF
TGTGCCAGCAGCCAGTTTAGCGGGCGCTCCTACGAGCAGTACTTC
>-|-|TRBV6-5|TRBJ1-2
CASSPAVGYGYTF
TGTGCCAGCAGTCCCGCCGTGGGCTATGGCTACACCTTC
>-|-|TRBV28|TRBJ1-5
CASRPGLGNQPQHF
TGTGCCAGCCGACCGGGACTGGGAAATCAGCCCCAGCATTTT
>-|once|TRBV5-5|TRBJ1-2
CASSLVGDYGYTF
TGTGCCAGCAGCTTGGTGGGTGACTATGGCTACACCTTC
>-|once|TRBV7-2|TRBJ2-7
CASSLRYEQYF
TGTGCCAGCAGCCTAAGATACGAGCAGTACTTC
>-|-|TRBV29-1|TRBJ1-1
CSVEAAQGVTEAFF
TGCAGCGTTGAAGCCGCACAGGGAGTCACTGAAGCTTTCTTT
>-|-|TRBV6-5|TRBJ1-1
CASRRGGRDTEAFF
TGTGCCAGCAGGAGGGGGGGAAGGGACACTGAAGCTTTCTTT
>-|-|TRBV11-2|TRBJ2-7
CASSFSAFYEQYF
TGTGCCAGCAGCTTTTCAGCCTTCTACGAGCAGTACTTC
>TRBD1|-|TRBV5-4|TRBJ2-2
CASSVAGTGGSGELFF
TGTGCCAGCAGCGTCGCCGGGACAGGGGGCTCCGGGGAGCTGTTTTTT
>-|-|TRBV5-1|TRBJ2-4
CASSPGEAKNIQYF
TGCGCCAGCAGCCCTGGGGAGGCCAAAAACATTCAGTACTTC
>TRBD1|once|TRBV13|TRBJ2-3
CASSPGTGGTDTQYF
TGTGCCAGCAGCCCAGGGACAGGGGGCACAGATACGCAGTATTTT
>-|once|TRBV2|TRBJ1-5
CASSEGRSNQPQHF
TGTGCCAGCAGTGAGGGGAGAAGCAATCAGCCCCAGCATTTT
>TRBD2|-|TRBV5-1|TRBJ2-2
CASSLVGGVMAPAGELFF
TGCGCCAGCAGCTTGGTGGGGGGGGTCATGGCCCCCGCCGGGGAGCTGTTTTTT
>-|-|TRBV7-3|TRBJ2-4
CASSLSLRQENIQYF
TGTGCCAGCAGCTTAAGTCTTCGGCAGGAAAACATTCAGTACTTC
>TRBD1|-|TRBV19|TRBJ1-5
CASSWTGGGNQPQHF
TGTGCCAGTAGTTGGACAGGGGGTGGAAATCAGCCCCAGCATTTT
>-|-|TRBV28|TRBJ1-3
CASRSRRAGVGNTIYF
TGTGCCAGCAGGTCACGTCGGGCAGGGGTCGGAAACACCATATATTTT
>-|-|TRBV28|TRBJ2-4
CAKETIQYF
TGTGCCAAGGAGACAATTCAGTACTTC
>TRBD1|-|TRBV5-1|TRBJ2-3
CASSLDRAITDTQYF
TGCGCCAGCAGCCTGGACAGGGCTATCACAGATACGCAGTATTTT
>-|-|TRBV28|TRBJ1-2
CASSLSPGAPDGYTF
TGTGCCAGCAGTTTATCGCCCGGGGCTCCGGATGGCTACACCTTC
>-|-|TRBV28|TRBJ2-2
CASSSPSNTGELFF
TGTGCCAGCAGTTCCCCATCAAACACCGGGGAGCTGTTTTTT
>TRBD1|-|TRBV7-3|TRBJ2-5
CASSQQGARETQYF
TGTGCCAGCAGCCAACAGGGGGCGCGGGAGACCCAGTACTTC
>TRBD2|-|TRBV11-3|TRBJ2-7
CASSPSSLGRQRGYEQYF
TGTGCCAGCAGTCCCTCCTCACTTGGCCGGCAGCGGGGGTACGAGCAGTACTTC
>-|few|TRBV2|TRBJ1-1
CASSEWGGGSTEAFF
TGTGCCAGCAGTGAATGGGGAGGGGGGAGCACTGAAGCTTTCTTT
>-|-|TRBV4-1|TRBJ1-5
CASSQGPRVSNQPQHF
TGCGCCAGCAGCCAAGGGCCAAGGGTTAGCAATCAGCCCCAGCATTTT
>TRBD1|-|TRBV28|TRBJ1-3
CASRQGQGGNTIYF
TGTGCCAGCAGGCAAGGACAGGGTGGAAACACCATATATTTT
>-|-|TRBV11-2|TRBJ1-2
CASSLDERREYGYTF
TGTGCCAGCAGCTTAGATGAGCGCAGGGAATATGGCTACACCTTC
>-|-|TRBV11-2|TRBJ1-2
CASSSINYGYTF
TGTGCCAGCAGCTCTATAAACTATGGCTACACCTTC
>TRBD2|-|TRBV5-1|TRBJ2-3
CASSLAASGRAVPDTQYF
TGCGCCAGCAGCTTGGCAGCTAGCGGGAGGGCCGTCCCAGATACGCAGTATTTT
>-|once|TRBV7-9|TRBJ1-4
CASSLGRLGGEKLFF
TGTGCCAGCAGCTTAGGACGCCTGGGAGGCGAAAAACTGTTTTTT
>-|-|TRBV11-3|TRBJ1-3
CASSSQLTGSGNTIYF
TGTGCCAGCAGCTCGCAACTCACAGGCTCTGGAAACACCATATATTTT
>-|-|TRBV5-1|TRBJ2-3
CASSPPGLDSTDTQYF
TGCGCCAGCAGCCCCCCGGGACTGGACAGCACAGATACGCAGTATTTT